This T cell receptor beta chain comes out of a study of OX40 agonist ivuxolimab in advanced cancers. Here immunoSEQ multiplex PCR was the method, and the copy in TCRdb shows in-frame clones only, minus some. In the table there are approximately 100,000 clones, roughly 90% of which are singletons. This CDR3 contains 14 residues. Germline V gene lookup returns CDR1 SGHAT and CDR2 FQNNGV. Unmatched junction bases numbered 8, after V lost 8 bases and J lost 5 bases. The clonotype was recovered from an adult with an advanced solid tumor such as melanoma, head and neck, liver or kidney cancer. This rearrangement joins TRBV11-2 to TRBJ1-4; the match to TRBD1 covers 7 bases. The sequencing used CD4+ or CD8+ T cells sorted from blood, collected in a trial of the OX40 agonist ivuxolimab. This chain's CDR3 is CASGARDRNEKLFF. The CDR3, as DNA: TGTGCCAGCGGGGCGCGGGACAGAAATGAAAAACTGTTTTTT. The variable domain in full, with the rest retrieved from reference TRBV11-2 and TRBJ1-4, is EAGVAQSPRYKIIEKRQSVAFWCNPISGHATLYWYQQILGQGPKLLIQFQNNGVVDDSQLPKDRFSAERLKGVDSTLKIQPAKLEDSAVYLCASGARDRNEKLFFGSGTQLSVL.